This TCR beta chain was observed in a study of blood T cells in healthy people across ages. This clonotype was found once. At one end the junction does not follow the germline gene, possibly because of a read error. Germline CDR1 is SGHTA and CDR2 is FQGNSA. CDR3 length equals 15 residues. PBMCs numbering at least 7 million were isolated per sample. Next came a second PCR, run for about 6 to 11 cycles, which used a sample-barcoded 5' primer along with a J-beta primer mix. TCRdb recomputed calls from the 5' RACE reads with MiXCR, one row per CDR3 protein. The table includes more than 750,000 distinct CDR3 sequences, 29% detected once. This sample also appeared in a second study, on T cells of mothers and their children.

The clonotype was recovered from a woman in her thirties or forties in good health. Source material: blood. The chain couples TRBV7-2 to TRBJ2-6; D is uncertain. CDR3 nucleotides: TGTGCCAGCAGCTTAACACCTTCTGGCGCCAACGTCCTGACTTTC. Its translation is CASSLTPSGANVLTF.